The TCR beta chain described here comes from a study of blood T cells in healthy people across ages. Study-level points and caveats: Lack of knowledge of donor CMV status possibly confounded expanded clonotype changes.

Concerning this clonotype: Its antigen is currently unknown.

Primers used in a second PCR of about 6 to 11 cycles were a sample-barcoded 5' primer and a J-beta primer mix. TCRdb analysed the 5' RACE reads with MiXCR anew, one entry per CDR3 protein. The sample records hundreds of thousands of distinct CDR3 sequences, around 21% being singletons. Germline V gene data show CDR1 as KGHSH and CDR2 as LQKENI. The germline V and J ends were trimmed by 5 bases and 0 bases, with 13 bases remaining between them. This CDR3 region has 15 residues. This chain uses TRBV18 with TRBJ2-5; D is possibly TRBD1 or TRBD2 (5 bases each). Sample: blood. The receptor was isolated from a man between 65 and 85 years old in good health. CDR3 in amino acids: CASSTTGLYQETQYF. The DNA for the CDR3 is TGTGCCAGCTCAACAACGGGGCTATACCAAGAGACCCAGTACTTC.